This T cell receptor (beta chain) was documented in a study of T cells after yellow fever vaccination. Germline values: CDR1 SGHNT, CDR2 YYREEE (reference sequence). The length of the CDR3 is 14 residues. Trimming took 6 bases from V and 2 from J, leaving 13 bases between them. TCRdb fed the 5' RACE reads into MiXCR, producing one record per CDR3 protein. The sample carries just under 600,000 distinct CDR3 sequences, 13% recorded once. The sequence derives from a man aged 25 to 45 who received the YFV17D yellow fever vaccine. Material: PBMCs, obtained on the day of the yellow fever booster vaccination. The chain recombines TRBV5-4 with TRBJ2-3; TRBD2 might be the D (6 bases). DNA for the CDR3: TGTGCCAGCACCTCAGCGGGCTACACAGATACGCAGTATTTT. Amino acids: CASTSAGYTDTQYF.